Shown below are 17 T cell receptor beta chains from a single sample sequenced in a study of blood T cell repertoires in COVID-19. Profiling relied on immunoSEQ multiplex PCR, and the TCRdb table lists in-frame clones only, not all of them. Here the sample spans some 150,000 clones, 65% to 90% being singletons. The material sequenced was peripheral blood. These receptors were taken from a man in his sixties or seventies with acute or convalescent COVID-19.

The CDR3 DNA sequence: TGCGCCAGCAGCCAAGAACACAGGGGGCCCATAGATACGCAGTATTTT. Translating gives CASSQEHRGPIDTQYF. V usage is TRBV4-1 and J usage is TRBJ2-3; TRBD1 aligns across 9 bases. V dropped 0 bases and J dropped 5; count of bases not matched to a gene: 6. The CDR3 runs to 16 residues. Germline-derived CDR1 and CDR2 are MGHRA and YSYEKL.

This clone was found a few times. The chain is built from TRBV5-4 and TRBJ2-7; a weak D match, TRBD1 (6 bases). The V end lost 0 bases, the J end lost 0 bases, and 16 bases lay between the germline ends. Germline V gene data show CDR1 as SGHNT and CDR2 as YYREEE (reference sequence). The CDR3 has 17 residues. CDR3 DNA: TGTGCCAGCAGCTTGGCTTTGAGCGGACAGTCCTCCTACGAGCAGTACTTC. It codes for CASSLALSGQSSYEQYF.

The CDR3 DNA reads TGTGCCAGCAGTTTGGTAGATTCTAACGGGGCCAACGTCCTGACTTTC. This codes for CASSLVDSNGANVLTF. This sequence joins TRBV28 and TRBJ2-6, with no clear D. V was shortened by 3 bases and J by 4 bases, with 13 bases between the two germline ends. The germline gives CDR1 MDHEN, CDR2 SYDVKM. This CDR3 contains 16 residues.

The J gene is TRBJ2-7, the V gene TRBV5-4; TRBD2 matches at 12 bases. Germline V gene sequence: CDR1 SGHNT, CDR2 YYREEE (reference sequence). This CDR3 contains 16 residues. The V gene end was trimmed by 4 bases and the J gene end by 2 bases; junction bases not matched to a gene: 7. CDR3 region: CASSQRTSGVTYEQYF. As DNA, the CDR3 is TGTGCCAGCAGCCAGAGGACTAGCGGGGTCACCTACGAGCAGTACTTC.

The chain employs TRBV4-2 and TRBJ2-7; 15 nucleotides align to TRBD2. The J segment lost 3 bases and the V segment lost 0 bases, leaving 6 bases of the junction unmatched. The CDR3 is 18 amino acids. Germline V gives CDR1 LGHNA, CDR2 YNFKEQ. CDR3 sequence (DNA): TGTGCCAGCAGCCAAGATTTGGGACTAGCGGGAGGCTACTACGAGCAGTACTTC. Its translation: CASSQDLGLAGGYYEQYF.

This chain joins TRBV9 and TRBJ2-3; 7 nucleotides match TRBD2. The trim removed 3 bases at V and 3 bases at J, leaving 13 bases unmatched. Germline CDR1 reads SGDLS; CDR2 reads YYNGEE. The length of the CDR3 is 17 residues. The DNA of the CDR3 is TGTGCCAGCAGCGGTCGGCGGGAGAGGCGGGGAACAGATACGCAGTATTTT. This codes for CASSGRRERRGTDTQYF.

The J gene is TRBJ1-1, the V gene TRBV10-3; D not certain. The V and J ends lost 1 base and 4 bases respectively, with 10 bases between them. The CDR3 has 14 residues. In germline, CDR1 is ENHRY, CDR2 SYGVKD. The CDR3 loop reads CAISELGGTTEAFF. In DNA form, the CDR3 reads TGTGCCATCAGTGAGTTAGGCGGAACCACTGAAGCTTTCTTT.

J is TRBJ1-2 and V is TRBV5-6; 8 bases align to TRBD1. Germline V gene sequence: CDR1 SGHDT, CDR2 YYEEEE. The ends lost 4 bases at V and 1 base at J; junction bases unmatched: 3. This CDR3 region has 14 residues. CDR3 region: CASSPTGGNYGYTF. The CDR3, as DNA: TGTGCCAGCAGCCCTACAGGGGGTAACTATGGCTACACCTTC.

The chain uses TRBV5-6 and TRBJ2-5; D call uncertain. Trimming took 1 base from V and 5 from J, leaving 3 bases between them. CDR3 length equals 11 residues. Germline values: CDR1 SGHDT, CDR2 YYEEEE. CDR3 sequence (DNA): TGTGCCAGCAGCTTGCTGGAGACCCAGTACTTC. Its protein product is CASSLLETQYF.

The genes are TRBV4-1 and TRBJ1-6; TRBD1 matches 7 bases. Germline trimming cut 1 base from V and 6 bases from J; bases unmatched to any gene: 9. CDR1 MGHRA and CDR2 YSYEKL come from the germline V gene. This CDR3 has 17 amino acids. CDR3 sequence reads: CASSQAGTALFNSPLHF. The CDR3 DNA follows: TGCGCCAGCAGCCAAGCCGGGACAGCACTTTTTAATTCACCCCTCCACTTT.

This chain joins TRBV5-1 and TRBJ2-7, with 9 bases lining up with TRBD1. The CDR3 is 16 amino acids. The V gene's germline CDR1 is SGHRS and CDR2 YFSETQ. Germline trimming cut 1 base from V and 0 bases from J; bases unmatched to any gene: 5. This CDR3 reads CASSLSGTGYSYEQYF. In DNA form, the CDR3 reads TGCGCCAGCAGCTTGAGCGGGACAGGGTACTCCTACGAGCAGTACTTC. Full variable domain (rest looked up from reference TRBV5-1 and TRBJ2-7): KAGVTQTPRYLIKTRGQQVTLSCSPISGHRSVSWYQQTPGQGLQFLFEYFSETQRNKGNFPGRFSGRQFSNSRSEMNVSTLELGDSALYLCASSLSGTGYSYEQYFGPGTRLTVT.

This chain connects TRBV3-1 (or the pseudogene TRBV3-2) to TRBJ2-1; maybe TRBD1 (5 bases). Trimming removed 1 base from V and 2 bases from J, with 9 bases in between. The germline V gene has CDR1 LGHDT and CDR2 YNNKEL (reference sequence). This CDR3 contains 15 residues. CDR3 nucleotides: TGTGCCAGCAGCCAAGGAGACAGTGCCTACAATGAGCAGTTCTTC. Translated: CASSQGDSAYNEQFF.

This chain joins TRBV5-5 and TRBJ1-1; D is ambiguous. This CDR3 comprises 14 residues. Looked up from germline, CDR1 is SGHKS and CDR2 is YYEKEE (reference sequence). The V end lost 1 base, the J end lost 0 bases, and 7 bases lay between the germline ends. The CDR3 protein is CASSLSGMNTEAFF. CDR3 DNA: TGTGCCAGCAGCTTGAGCGGGATGAACACTGAAGCTTTCTTT.

This chain links TRBV21-1 with TRBJ2-5; TRBD2 is the table's D call and was not checked against the DNA. TRBV21-1 is a documented pseudogene. This CDR3 region has 16 residues. The CDR3 sequence: CASSKAHLACQETQYF. DNA of the CDR3: TGTGCCAGCAGCAAAGCCCACCTAGCGTGCCAAGAGACCCAGTACTTC.

The chain combines TRBV4-1 with TRBJ1-5; 7 bases map to TRBD1. Germline V CDR1 and CDR2: MGHRA, YSYEKL. The CDR3 is 15 amino acids. J gave up 7 bases and V 1 base, and 7 bases lay outside the gene matches. The CDR3 DNA reads TGCGCCAGCAGCCAAGGACCCGACAGGGACCAGCCCCAGCATTTT. This codes for CASSQGPDRDQPQHF.

The V gene is TRBV28, the J gene TRBJ1-5, with D maybe TRBD1 (5 bases). Germline CDR1 MDHEN, CDR2 SYDVKM. CDR3 size: 18 residues. Trimming took 1 base from V and 1 from J, leaving 17 bases between them. The chain's CDR3 is CASSLLRGRWQSNQPQHF. The CDR3 nucleotides are TGTGCCAGCAGTTTATTAAGGGGAAGGTGGCAGAGCAATCAGCCCCAGCATTTT.

This rearrangement joins TRBV12-3 or TRBV12-4 to TRBJ1-5; 8 bases map to TRBD1. V was clipped by 3 bases and J by 5 bases; unmatched bases: 0. The CDR3 length is 13 residues. CDR3 sequence reads: CASSLTGDQPQHF. Written as DNA, the CDR3 is TGTGCCAGCAGTTTGACAGGGGATCAGCCCCAGCATTTT.